The 8 T cell receptor beta chains given below trace back to one sample, sequenced in a study of T-cell memory formation after mild COVID-19. TCRdb re-analysed the 5' RACE reads in MiXCR, keeping a single row per CDR3 protein. Altogether roughly 160,000 distinct CDR3 sequences are present, under 14% being singletons, with the ten largest covering roughly 3.8%. Sequences were obtained from PBMCs or a T cell subset sorted from them (not recorded which). These receptors originate from a man aged 18 to 35 who had mild COVID-19 (a few samples of this study predate the infection). Cell type and time point are not known.

This clonotype appeared a few times. The chain couples TRBV10-2 to TRBJ1-3, with D unresolved. In germline, CDR1 is WSHSY, CDR2 SAAADI. V lost 7 bases, J lost 2 bases, and 18 bases lay in between. This CDR3 spans 16 amino acids. The CDR3 DNA reads as TGCGCCAGCACTCCTGGGTCCCCGGGTCCTGGAAACACCATATATTTT. Its translation is CASTPGSPGPGNTIYF.

The genes are TRBV5-1 and TRBJ2-6; D assignment may be TRBD1 or TRBD2 (5 bases each). CDR3 length equals 17 residues. CDR1 is SGHRS and CDR2 is YFSETQ in the germline V gene. V was clipped by 6 bases and J by 0 bases, with 16 bases between them. The chain's CDR3 is CASTGTAGHSGANVLTF. DNA of the CDR3: TGCGCCAGCACCGGGACGGCGGGCCACTCTGGGGCCAACGTCCTGACTTTC.

This clonotype was observed a few times. The J gene is TRBJ1-1, the V gene TRBV6-1; perhaps TRBD1 as D (5 bases). V was shortened by 6 bases and J by 6 bases, with 8 bases between the two germline ends. Germline V gene sequence: CDR1 MNHNS, CDR2 SASEGT. This CDR3 has 11 residues. The CDR3 loop reads CASSWGAEAFF. CDR3 DNA sequence: TGTGCCAGCAGCTGGGGGGCTGAAGCTTTCTTT.

The chain is built from TRBV12-3 or TRBV12-4 and TRBJ2-3, with D unclear. V was shortened by 5 bases and J by 2 bases, with 11 bases between the two germline ends. This CDR3 is built from 14 residues. This CDR3 is CASSLTLVTDTQYF. CDR3 DNA sequence: TGTGCCAGCAGTCTGACACTCGTCACAGATACGCAGTATTTT.

This clonotype showed up just a few times. The CDR3 DNA reads as TGCGCCAGCAGCTTTACAGGGGGCAGAATTACAACGGACACTGAAGCTTTCTTT. Translation gives CASSFTGGRITTDTEAFF. This chain joins TRBV5-1 and TRBJ1-1; 9 bases match TRBD1. From germline, CDR1 is SGHRS and CDR2 YFSETQ. V lost 2 bases, J lost 3 bases, and 14 bases stayed unmatched. The CDR3 length is 18 residues.

This sequence joins TRBV7-2 and TRBJ1-6; D gene ambiguous. CDR1 and CDR2 from the germline V gene are SGHTA and FQGNSA. This CDR3 is 13 amino acids long. Trimming shortened V by 3 bases and J by 8 bases, and 8 bases separated the two germline ends. The CDR3 reads CASSLGSYSPLHF. The CDR3 coding sequence is TGTGCCAGCAGCTTGGGATCATATTCACCCCTCCACTTT.

This clonotype was counted only a few times. V and J are TRBV4-1 and TRBJ1-2; a possible D gene is TRBD1 (5 bases). Germline V gene sequence: CDR1 MGHRA, CDR2 YSYEKL. Trimming shortened V by 1 base and J by 2 bases, and 8 bases separated the two germline ends. CDR3 length: 14 residues. CDR3 coding DNA: TGCGCCAGCAGCCAAGTGTGGACAAACTATGGCTACACCTTC. The encoded protein is CASSQVWTNYGYTF.

The sample holds many counts of this clonotype. V is TRBV12-3 or TRBV12-4 and J is TRBJ1-2; 11 nucleotides line up with TRBD1. The CDR3 sequence is 17 residues long. J gave up 0 bases and V 6 bases, and 9 bases lay outside the gene matches. CDR3 DNA: TGTGCCAGCAGGGTACTCCCGGGACAGGGGGCTAACTATGGCTACACCTTC. It translates to CASRVLPGQGANYGYTF.